This T cell receptor beta chain was sequenced during a study of T cell clonotyping in hematopoietic cell transplantation. The protocol was immunoSEQ multiplex PCR, while the TCRdb copy is restricted to in-frame clones and leaves out a portion. The repertoire includes 15,000 to 20,000 clones, about 71% of them detected once, and roughly 8.8% sits in the top ten. Germline CDR1 is LNHDA and CDR2 is SQIVND (reference sequence). V shed 8 bases and J shed 1 base, with 29 bases lying between them. The CDR3 is made up of 19 amino acids. The specimen sequenced was peripheral blood mononuclear cells. This sequence originates from an older woman in good health. Some clones in this sample may be carry-over from other donors' samples. The chain is built from TRBV19 and TRBJ1-1; D unresolved. The CDR3 DNA follows: TGTGCCAGTCCCGCCCCCCGAGGGAGCGGGGAAGAATCGAACACTGAAGCTTTCTTT. Its protein is CASPAPRGSGEESNTEAFF. The full variable domain, completed using reference TRBV19 and TRBJ1-1, is DGGITQSPKYLFRKEGQNVTLSCEQNLNHDAMYWYRQDPGQGLRLIYYSQIVNDFQKGDIAEGYSVSREKKESFPLTVTSAQKNPTAFYLCASPAPRGSGEESNTEAFFGQGTRLTVV.